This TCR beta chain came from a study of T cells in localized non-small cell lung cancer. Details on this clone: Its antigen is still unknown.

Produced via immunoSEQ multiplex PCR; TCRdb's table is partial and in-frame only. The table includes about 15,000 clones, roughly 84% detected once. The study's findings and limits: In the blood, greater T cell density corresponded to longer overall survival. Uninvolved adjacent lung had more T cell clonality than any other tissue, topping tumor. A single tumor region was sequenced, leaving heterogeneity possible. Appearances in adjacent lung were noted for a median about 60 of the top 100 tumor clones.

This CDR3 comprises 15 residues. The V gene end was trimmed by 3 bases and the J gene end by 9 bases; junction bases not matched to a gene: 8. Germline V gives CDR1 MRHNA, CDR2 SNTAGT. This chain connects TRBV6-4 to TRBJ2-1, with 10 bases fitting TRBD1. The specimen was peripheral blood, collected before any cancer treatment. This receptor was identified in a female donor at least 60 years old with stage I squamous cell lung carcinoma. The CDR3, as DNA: TGTGCCAGCAGTGATCGGGACAGGGGTTTGGGTGAGCAGTTCTTC. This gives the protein CASSDRDRGLGEQFF.